One sample yielded the 9 T cell receptor beta chains listed below, sequenced in a study of blood T cell repertoires in COVID-19. Sequencing used immunoSEQ multiplex PCR; TCRdb keeps in-frame clones, though not all of them. Of about 400,000 clones listed, 70% to 90% are singletons. The sequenced material came from PBMCs or T cells enriched from blood (not recorded which). These receptors all stem from a woman aged 18 to 35 with acute COVID-19.

The chain has TRBV5-8 and TRBJ1-2; tentative D call: TRBD1 (6 bases). This CDR3 is built from 15 residues. V lost 0 bases and J lost 3, with 12 bases in between. CDR1 is SGHTS and CDR2 is YDEGEE in the germline V gene. Here the CDR3 DNA reads TGTGCCAGCAGCTTGGGCGAGGGGGTTGACTATGGCTACACCTTC. Protein product: CASSLGEGVDYGYTF.

Here the CDR3 DNA reads TGTGCCAGTAGTATATTTTCGGACAGGAGAGATCAGCCCCAGCATTTT. The encoded protein is CASSIFSDRRDQPQHF. The rearrangement uses TRBV19 and TRBJ1-5, with 7 nucleotides matching TRBD1. CDR3 length equals 16 residues. Germline V CDR1 and CDR2: LNHDA, SQIVND (reference sequence). V was pared by 2 bases and J by 5 bases, with 9 bases of the junction left unmatched.

CDR3 protein: CASSPGTGRMNTEAFF. CDR3 bases: TGTGCCAGCTCACCCGGGACAGGGCGGATGAACACTGAAGCTTTCTTT. V is TRBV18 and J is TRBJ1-1; 9 bases are a match to TRBD1. CDR3 size: 16 residues. In germline, CDR1 is KGHSH, CDR2 LQKENI. Trimming cost V 3 bases and J 0 bases; bases outside gene matches: 5.

The chain couples TRBV14 to TRBJ1-1; TRBD1 might be the D (5 bases). The V end was cut by 5 bases, the J end by 1 base, with 8 bases between. The V gene's germline CDR1 is SGHDN and CDR2 FVKESK. CDR3 size: 13 residues. The chain's CDR3 is CASSVRANTEAFF. The DNA of the CDR3 is TGTGCCAGCAGCGTCAGGGCGAACACTGAAGCTTTCTTT.

The table lists this clone with a count of one. The rearrangement joins TRBV7-9 to TRBJ1-2; D is unclear. The germline V gene encodes CDR1 SEHNR and CDR2 FQNEAQ (reference sequence). The CDR3 has 16 amino acids. V lost 1 base, J lost 5 bases, and 17 bases lay in between. CDR3 coding DNA: TGTGCCAGCAGCTTAGGTCTCCAGGCCTTTGGATATGGCTACACCTTC. Translation: CASSLGLQAFGYGYTF.

The gene calls are TRBV2 and TRBJ2-3; D is possibly TRBD2 (6 bases). This CDR3 is built from 16 residues. CDR1 and CDR2 from the germline V gene are SNHLY and FYNNEI. With 5 bases removed from V and 0 bases from J, the gap between germline ends came to 15 bases. The CDR3 DNA follows: TGTGCCAGCAGTCCGCGGGGCTATAGAAGCACAGATACGCAGTATTTT. It is translated as CASSPRGYRSTDTQYF.

The rearrangement uses TRBV6-6 and TRBJ1-5, with D perhaps matching TRBD1 (5 bases). Germline assignment: CDR1 MNHNY and CDR2 SVGAGI (reference sequence). V was pared by 4 bases and J by 4 bases, with 17 bases between. The CDR3 length is 16 residues. The CDR3 sequence is CASSFPSGTVNQPQHF. CDR3 nucleotides: TGTGCCAGCAGTTTCCCTTCCGGGACTGTAAATCAGCCCCAGCATTTT.

This chain joins TRBV5-1 and TRBJ1-1; TRBD1 matches at 7 bases. CDR1 is SGHRS and CDR2 is YFSETQ in the germline V gene. With V trimmed by 2 bases and J by 7 bases, 11 bases remained unmatched. The CDR3 is 15 amino acids. CDR3 coding DNA: TGCGCCAGCAGCTTAGAGGGGGCAAGCATCGGTGAAGCTTTCTTT. Translated, it gives CASSLEGASIGEAFF.

This rearrangement joins TRBV5-1 to TRBJ2-3, with D possibly TRBD2 on 6 matching bases. Trimming left V 2 bases short and J 2 bases short, with 9 bases between. Per germline, CDR1 SGHRS and CDR2 YFSETQ. The CDR3 loop spans 14 amino acids. The CDR3 nucleotides are TGCGCCAGCAGCTTAGGAGGGGTCACAGATACGCAGTATTTT. It translates to CASSLGGVTDTQYF.